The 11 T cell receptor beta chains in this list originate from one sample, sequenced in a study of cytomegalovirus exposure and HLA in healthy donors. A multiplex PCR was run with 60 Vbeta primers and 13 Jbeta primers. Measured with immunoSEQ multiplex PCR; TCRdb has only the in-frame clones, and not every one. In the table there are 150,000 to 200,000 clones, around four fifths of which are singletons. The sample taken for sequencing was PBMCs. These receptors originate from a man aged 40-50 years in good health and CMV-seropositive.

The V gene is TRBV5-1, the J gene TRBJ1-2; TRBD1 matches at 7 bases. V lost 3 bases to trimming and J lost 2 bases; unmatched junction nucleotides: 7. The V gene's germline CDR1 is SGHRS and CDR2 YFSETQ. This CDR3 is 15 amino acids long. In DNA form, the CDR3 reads TGCGCCAGCAGCTGGGGACTGACAGGGAACTATGGCTACACCTTC. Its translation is CASSWGLTGNYGYTF.

As DNA, the CDR3 is TGTGCCAGTGGACTAGCGGGAGGGACGCATGAGCAGTTCTTC. It specifies CASGLAGGTHEQFF. The chain is built from TRBV19 and TRBJ2-1; 15 nucleotides agree with TRBD2. The germline gives CDR1 LNHDA, CDR2 SQIVND (reference sequence). Trimming cost V 8 bases and J 8 bases; bases outside gene matches: 4. CDR3 length: 14 amino acids. The whole variable domain, remainder taken from reference TRBV19 and TRBJ2-1, is DGGITQSPKYLFRKEGQNVTLSCEQNLNHDAMYWYRQDPGQGLRLIYYSQIVNDFQKGDIAEGYSVSREKKESFPLTVTSAQKNPTAFYLCASGLAGGTHEQFFGPGTRLTVL.

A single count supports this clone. The CDR3, as DNA: TGTGCCAGCAGCGCCACGTCGGCGGGAGGCACAGATACGCAGTATTTT. As protein: CASSATSAGGTDTQYF. This chain connects TRBV7-8 to TRBJ2-3; 7 bases align to TRBD2. Germline V gene lookup returns CDR1 SGHVS and CDR2 FQNEAQ. CDR3 length: 16 amino acids. Trimming removed 5 bases from V and 1 base from J; junction bases left unmatched: 9. The variable domain in full, completed from reference TRBV7-8 and TRBJ2-3, reads GAGVSQSPRYKVAKRGQDVALRCDPISGHVSLFWYQQALGQGPEFLTYFQNEAQLDKSGLPSDRFFAERPEGSVSTLKIQRTQQEDSAVYLCASSATSAGGTDTQYFGPGTRLTVL.

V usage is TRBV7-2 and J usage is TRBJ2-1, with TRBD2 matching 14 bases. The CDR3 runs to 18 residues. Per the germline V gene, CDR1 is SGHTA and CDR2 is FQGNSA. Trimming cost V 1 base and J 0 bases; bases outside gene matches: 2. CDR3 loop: CASSLVGTSGSSYNEQFF. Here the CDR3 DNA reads TGTGCCAGCAGCTTAGTGGGGACTAGCGGGAGCTCCTACAATGAGCAGTTCTTC.

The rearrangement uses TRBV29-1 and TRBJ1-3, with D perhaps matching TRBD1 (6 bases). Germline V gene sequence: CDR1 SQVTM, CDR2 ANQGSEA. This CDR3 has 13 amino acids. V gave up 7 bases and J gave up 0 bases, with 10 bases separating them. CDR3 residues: CSAKQGSGNTIYF. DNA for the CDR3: TGCAGCGCTAAACAGGGCTCTGGAAACACCATATATTTT.

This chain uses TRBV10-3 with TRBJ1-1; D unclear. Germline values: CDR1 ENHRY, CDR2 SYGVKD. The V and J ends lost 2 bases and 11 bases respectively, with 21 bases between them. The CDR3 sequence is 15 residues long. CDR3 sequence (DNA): TGTGCCATCAGTGAGCCCAACAGAGGGAGGATGAGTGCTTTCTTT. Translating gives CAISEPNRGRMSAFF.

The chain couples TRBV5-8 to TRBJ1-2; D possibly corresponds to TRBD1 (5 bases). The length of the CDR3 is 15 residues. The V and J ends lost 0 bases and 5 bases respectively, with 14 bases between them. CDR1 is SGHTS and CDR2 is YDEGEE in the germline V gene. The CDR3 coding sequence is TGTGCCAGCAGCTTGGAGACCCAGGGAGGGTATGGCTACACCTTC. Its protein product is CASSLETQGGYGYTF.

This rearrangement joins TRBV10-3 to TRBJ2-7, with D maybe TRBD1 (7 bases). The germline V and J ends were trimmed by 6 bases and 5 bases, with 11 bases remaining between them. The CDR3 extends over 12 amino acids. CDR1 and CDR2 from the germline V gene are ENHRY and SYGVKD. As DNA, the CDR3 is TGTGCCATCAGCTCAGGGGGGAACGAGCAGTACTTC. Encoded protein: CAISSGGNEQYF.

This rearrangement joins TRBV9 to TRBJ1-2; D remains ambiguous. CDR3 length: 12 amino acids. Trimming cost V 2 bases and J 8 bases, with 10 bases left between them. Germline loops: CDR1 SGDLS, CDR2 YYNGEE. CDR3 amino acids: CASSVGDFGYTF. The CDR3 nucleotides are TGTGCCAGCAGCGTCGGAGATTTCGGCTACACCTTC.

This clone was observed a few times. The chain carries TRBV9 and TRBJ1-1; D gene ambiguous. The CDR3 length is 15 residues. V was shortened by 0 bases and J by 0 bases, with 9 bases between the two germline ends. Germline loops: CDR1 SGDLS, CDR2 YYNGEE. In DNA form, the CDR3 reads TGTGCCAGCAGCGTAGCTACCGGTATGAACACTGAAGCTTTCTTT. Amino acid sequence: CASSVATGMNTEAFF.

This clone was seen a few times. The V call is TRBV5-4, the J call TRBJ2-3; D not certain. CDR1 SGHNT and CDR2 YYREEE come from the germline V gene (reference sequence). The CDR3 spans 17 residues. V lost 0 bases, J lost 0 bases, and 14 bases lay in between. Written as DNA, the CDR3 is TGTGCCAGCAGCTTGGTTCCCGGAGCTAGTAGCACAGATACGCAGTATTTT. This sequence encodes CASSLVPGASSTDTQYF.